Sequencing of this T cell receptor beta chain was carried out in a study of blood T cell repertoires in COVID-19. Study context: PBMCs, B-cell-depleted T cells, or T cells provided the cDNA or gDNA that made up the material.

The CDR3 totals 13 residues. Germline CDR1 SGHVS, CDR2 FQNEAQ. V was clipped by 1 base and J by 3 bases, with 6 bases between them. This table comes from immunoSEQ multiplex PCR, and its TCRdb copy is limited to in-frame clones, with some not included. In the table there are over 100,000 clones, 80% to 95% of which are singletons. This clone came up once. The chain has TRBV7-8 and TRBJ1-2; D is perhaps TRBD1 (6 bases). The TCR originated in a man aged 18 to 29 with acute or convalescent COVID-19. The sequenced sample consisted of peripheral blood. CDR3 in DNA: TGTGCCAGCAGCTTAGGACAGGACTATGGCTACACCTTC. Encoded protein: CASSLGQDYGYTF. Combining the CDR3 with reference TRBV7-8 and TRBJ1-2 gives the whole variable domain GAGVSQSPRYKVAKRGQDVALRCDPISGHVSLFWYQQALGQGPEFLTYFQNEAQLDKSGLPSDRFFAERPEGSVSTLKIQRTQQEDSAVYLCASSLGQDYGYTFGSGTRLTVV.